One and the same sample provided the 4 T cell receptor beta chains below, sequenced in a study of OX40 agonist ivuxolimab in advanced cancers. Data came from immunoSEQ multiplex PCR; TCRdb stores just in-frame clones and leaves some out. Of 70,000 to 80,000 clones in the sample, over 75% were seen once. Sequencing was performed on CD4+ or CD8+ T cells sorted from blood, taken in a trial of the OX40 agonist ivuxolimab. These receptors were obtained from an adult with an advanced solid tumor such as melanoma, head and neck, liver or kidney cancer.

This sequence joins TRBV9 and TRBJ2-1; D unresolved. This CDR3 region has 16 residues. Trimming removed 3 bases at V and 0 bases at J, with 13 bases between. Looked up from germline, CDR1 is SGDLS and CDR2 is YYNGEE. CDR3 in DNA: TGTGCCAGCAGCGGAGGCTTGGGAAGCTCCTACAATGAGCAGTTCTTC. Translated, it gives CASSGGLGSSYNEQFF.

This clone was recorded a few times. The rearrangement links TRBV7-8 to TRBJ1-3; possible D gene TRBD1, 5 bases. This CDR3 is 15 amino acids long. CDR1 and CDR2 (germline): SGHVS, FQNEAQ. The V end lost 1 base, the J end lost 8 bases, and 15 bases lay between the germline ends. The CDR3, as DNA: TGTGCCAGCAGCTTAGACCCGGGACTGGGGGACACCATATATTTT. Its translation: CASSLDPGLGDTIYF.

The chain carries TRBV28 and TRBJ1-6, with 7 bases lining up with TRBD1. This CDR3 contains 16 residues. Losses at the gene ends were 2 bases for V and 6 bases for J; bases not matched to a gene: 7. CDR1 is MDHEN and CDR2 is SYDVKM in the germline V gene. In DNA form, the CDR3 reads TGTGCCAGCAGTTTAGTTCGCCGGGACAGTAATTCACCCCTCCACTTT. This sequence encodes CASSLVRRDSNSPLHF.

This chain uses TRBV2 with TRBJ2-1; 12 nucleotides match TRBD2. Per germline, CDR1 SNHLY and CDR2 FYNNEI. This CDR3 region has 16 residues. The V segment lost 1 base and the J segment 8 bases; nucleotides outside the gene matches: 6. The CDR3 bases are TGTGCCAGCAGTGAAGTCCAACTAGCGGGAGGACATGAGCAGTTCTTC. Protein: CASSEVQLAGGHEQFF.